Each of the 4 T cell receptor beta chains below was sequenced from the same sample in a study of T cell repertoires in cytomegalovirus infection. No antigen has been assigned to these receptors. TCRdb re-called the reads with MiXCR, one entry per CDR3 protein. The sample lists 650,000 to 900,000 distinct CDR3 sequences; just under 30% were seen once. Here the sequenced sample was cultured CD8+ T cells from PBMCs, taken from culture after CMV antigen stimulation. These receptors all stem from a human donor in good health (CMV status not recorded). Some clones in this sample may be carry-over from other donors' samples.

In its sample, this clonotype was seen many times. The chain combines TRBV7-9 with TRBJ2-3; the match to TRBD1 covers 9 bases. V lost 5 bases, J lost 4 bases, and 16 bases stayed unmatched. The germline gives CDR1 SEHNR, CDR2 FQNEAQ (reference sequence). There are 18 residues in the CDR3. The CDR3 nucleotides are TGTGCCAGCAGCCCGGTCCCGGGACAGGGCCAGCTGTCAGATACGCAGTATTTT. Translated, it gives CASSPVPGQGQLSDTQYF.

The chain carries TRBV27 and TRBJ1-6; D is unresolved. V was pared by 6 bases and J by 9 bases, with 15 bases between. CDR1 and CDR2 from the germline V gene are MNHEY and SMNVEV (reference sequence). The CDR3 length is 14 residues. DNA for the CDR3: TGTGCCAGCAGCGCCGGGCTGGAGGGTTCACCCCTCCACTTT. It codes for CASSAGLEGSPLHF.

The CDR3 DNA follows: TGCGCCAGCACCCGAGAGTCAGGGGCGAACACTGAAGCTTTCTTT. This gives the protein CASTRESGANTEAFF. The rearrangement links TRBV4-3 to TRBJ1-1, with D possibly matching TRBD1 (6 bases). V lost 7 bases to trimming and J lost 1 base, with 16 bases between them. Germline V gene data show CDR1 as LGHNA and CDR2 as YSLEER. The CDR3 consists of 15 residues.

This clonotype appeared many times. The chain combines TRBV7-2 with TRBJ2-2; either TRBD1 or TRBD2 may fit D (5 bases each). Germline CDR1 and CDR2: SGHTA and FQGNSA. Trimming stripped 2 bases from V and 5 bases from J, with 18 bases between. This CDR3 has 17 residues. CDR3 loop: CASSLSAPGRITGELFF. The DNA of the CDR3 is TGTGCCAGCAGCTTATCAGCTCCGGGACGGATTACCGGGGAGCTGTTTTTT.